This T cell receptor (beta chain) was retrieved from a study of cytomegalovirus exposure and HLA in healthy donors. Study-level information: Out of roughly 170 million T cells, an earlier analysis found 117 million unique TCR beta sequences in total.

CDR1 is SGHKS and CDR2 is YYEKEE in the germline V gene (reference sequence). Trimming pared 4 bases from V and 4 bases from J, leaving 5 bases between. The CDR3 contains 12 residues. This clone was seen only once. Its specificity is unknown. PCR amplification relied on 60 Vbeta primers (plus 13 Jbeta primers). Clones were sequenced by immunoSEQ multiplex PCR, and TCRdb holds only the in-frame ones, with some missing. The sample has 130,000 or so clones, around 70% seen once; the top ten hold 5.5% to 8%. Regarding the study as a whole: Analysis performed later showed TCR beta chains linked to HLA being more clonally expanded than equally common others. In a later analysis, V- and J-gene trimming of beta chains associated with a DCLRE1C missense variant, replicated independently. Cytomegalovirus association was listed for approximately 160 TCR beta chains.

This rearrangement joins TRBV5-5 to TRBJ1-4; D gene uncertain. Sample: PBMCs. This sequence was found in a male donor in good health and CMV-seronegative. CDR3 nucleotide sequence: TGTGCCAGCAGCCGTCTTAATGAAAAACTGTTTTTT. Its protein is CASSRLNEKLFF.